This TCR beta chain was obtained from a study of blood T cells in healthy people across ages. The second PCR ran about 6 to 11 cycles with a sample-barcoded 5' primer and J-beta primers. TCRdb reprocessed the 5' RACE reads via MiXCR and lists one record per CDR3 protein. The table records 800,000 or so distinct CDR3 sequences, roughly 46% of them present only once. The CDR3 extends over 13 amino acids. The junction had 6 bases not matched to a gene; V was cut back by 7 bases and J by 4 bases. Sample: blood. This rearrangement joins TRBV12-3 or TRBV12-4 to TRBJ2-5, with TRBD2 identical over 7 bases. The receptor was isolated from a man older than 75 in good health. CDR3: CASTTGEGETQYF. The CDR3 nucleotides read TGTGCCAGCACAACGGGGGAGGGAGAGACCCAGTACTTC.